One T cell receptor (beta chain) is described in this entry. Sequence at one end of the junction differs from germline and may be a read error. The sequenced fragment ends 3 residues before the CDR3 boundary, so the rest is inferred from the germline J gene. The sample carries other DNA sequences with the same CDR3. Data came from immunoSEQ multiplex PCR; TCRdb stores just in-frame clones and leaves some out. This sample contains more than 20,000 clones. The CDR3 has 14 residues. Germline CDR1 DFQATT, CDR2 SNEGSKA (reference sequence). These data are taken from a study of T cells in women clearing cervical HPV infection. Looking at the study overall: Cases: HPV16-related CIN3 or worse on histology, a couple of invasive cancers. Case blood drawn at lesion detection; control blood after infection cleared.

The J gene is TRBJ1-2, the V gene TRBV20-1, with 9 bases matching TRBD1. The source of this sequence is a woman aged 18 to 75 with a cervical HPV16 infection that either progressed to CIN3+ or cleared (not recorded which). The sample comprised blood buffy coat. The covered CDR3 bases are TGCAGTGCTAGAGTACAGGGGGCTTACTATGGA. Encoded protein: CSARVQGAYYG. The full CDR3 protein reads CSARVQGAYYGYTF.